The 21 T cell receptor beta chains listed next were all sequenced from one sample in a study of shared clonotypes between healthy human individuals. Terminally differentiated effector memory CD45RA+ cells were excluded by CCR7 positive selection of CD45RO-negative cells. Using immunoSEQ multiplex PCR, the repertoire was profiled, and TCRdb retains in-frame clones only, with some absent. The table has some 1,900,000 clones, just under 95% seen once. The sample was naive CD8+ T cells sorted from blood. Receptors originate from a man aged 18 to 29 in good health.

This chain connects TRBV23-1 to TRBJ2-1; TRBD2 agrees at 11 bases. TRBV23-1 is placed among ORFs of uncertain function. V lost 4 bases to trimming and J lost 4 bases; unmatched junction nucleotides: 9. The CDR3 runs 17 residues. The CDR3 coding sequence is TGCGCCAGCAGTCCATTCCGCGGGACTAGCGGATACAATGAGCAGTTCTTC. Protein product: CASSPFRGTSGYNEQFF.

In regard to this clone: Because the CDR3 is missing its conserved closing phenylalanine or tryptophan, this is likely a read error. The DNA is left out, because the CDR3 cannot be placed on it with certainty; the CDR3 is given as TCRdb lists it. The rearrangement joins TRBV2 to TRBJ1-1. The CDR3 contains 11 residues when both ends are counted. Germline loops: CDR1 SNHLY, CDR2 FYNNEI. The CDR3 loop is CASSRSGRVRI.

V gene TRBV6-5 combines with J gene TRBJ2-7; D possibly corresponds to TRBD2 (5 bases). V lost 6 bases and J 1 base, leaving 10 bases between the germline ends. CDR1 and CDR2 (germline): MNHEY, SVGAGI. The CDR3 runs 13 residues. Written as DNA, the CDR3 is TGTGCCAGCAGCCCCGGGATTTCCTACGAGCAGTACTTC. Amino acids: CASSPGISYEQYF.

The chain couples TRBV7-9 to TRBJ2-7; TRBD2 matches at 7 bases. J gave up 5 bases and V 5 bases, and 9 bases lay outside the gene matches. Germline V gives CDR1 SEHNR, CDR2 FQNEAQ (reference sequence). The CDR3 extends over 14 amino acids. The CDR3 region has the DNA TGTGCCAGCAGCACGACGGGGGGTCTCCACGAGCAGTACTTC. Translating gives CASSTTGGLHEQYF.

Written as DNA, the CDR3 is TGTGCCACCAGCCCCCTGCGGAGAACAGGGGCGTGGGATGGCTACACCTTC. It codes for CATSPLRRTGAWDGYTF. The chain uses TRBV15 and TRBJ1-2; 7 bases line up with TRBD1. CDR1 LNHNV and CDR2 YYDKDF come from the germline V gene (reference sequence). Germline trimming cut 5 bases from V and 6 bases from J; bases unmatched to any gene: 18. The CDR3 length is 17 residues.

This chain uses TRBV28 with TRBJ2-5, with D possibly TRBD2 on 5 matching bases. V lost 6 bases and J 2 bases, leaving 16 bases between the germline ends. Germline V gene lookup returns CDR1 MDHEN and CDR2 SYDVKM. CDR3 length: 15 amino acids. The CDR3 coding sequence is TGTGCCAGCAGCCCGGGTAGGTGGGAGCAAGAGACCCAGTACTTC. This codes for CASSPGRWEQETQYF.

The V gene is TRBV13, the J gene TRBJ2-5, with D tentatively TRBD2 (5 bases). This CDR3 has 15 residues. V was shortened by 5 bases and J by 7 bases, with 20 bases between the two germline ends. The germline V gene encodes CDR1 PRHDT and CDR2 FYEKMQ (reference sequence). This CDR3 is CASSQLLAGLMTQYF. The CDR3 region has the DNA TGTGCCAGCAGCCAATTATTGGCGGGCCTAATGACCCAGTACTTC.

V is TRBV4-3 and J is TRBJ2-7; D is possibly TRBD1 or TRBD2 (5 bases each). Trimming took 0 bases from V and 3 from J, leaving 15 bases between them. The germline V gene has CDR1 LGHNA and CDR2 YSLEER. The CDR3 length is 16 residues. CDR3 loop: CASSQEGEGSDYEQYF. The CDR3 bases are TGCGCCAGCAGCCAAGAGGGCGAGGGGTCCGACTACGAGCAGTACTTC.

The chain is built from TRBV13 and TRBJ2-1; D may be TRBD2 (7 bases). The germline V gene encodes CDR1 PRHDT and CDR2 FYEKMQ (reference sequence). The CDR3 covers 15 residues. The V end was cut by 1 base, the J end by 6 bases, with 13 bases between. The CDR3 nucleotides are TGTGCCAGCAGCTTAGAGGGGGAGGGCGCCAATGAGCAGTTCTTC. Its protein is CASSLEGEGANEQFF.

This clone was observed a single time. The chain employs TRBV5-1 and TRBJ2-7, with D perhaps TRBD1 (5 bases). Trimming took 0 bases from V and 3 from J, leaving 13 bases between them. Germline CDR1 is SGHRS and CDR2 is YFSETQ. This CDR3 comprises 15 residues. The CDR3 loop is CASSLAPDTFYEQYF. In DNA, the CDR3 is TGCGCCAGCAGCTTGGCCCCGGACACTTTCTACGAGCAGTACTTC. Supplemented by reference TRBV5-1 and TRBJ2-7, the full variable domain reads KAGVTQTPRYLIKTRGQQVTLSCSPISGHRSVSWYQQTPGQGLQFLFEYFSETQRNKGNFPGRFSGRQFSNSRSEMNVSTLELGDSALYLCASSLAPDTFYEQYFGPGTRLTVT.

This clone is a singleton in its sample. Additional DNA sequences in this sample encode the identical CDR3. The chain combines TRBV4-3 with TRBJ2-7; D remains ambiguous. Germline V lookup: CDR1 LGHNA, CDR2 YSLEER. The length of the CDR3 is 15 residues. Trimming took 0 bases from V and 1 from J, leaving 10 bases between them. Here the CDR3 DNA reads TGCGCCAGCAGCCAAGAAGGAGATAGTTCCTACGAGCAGTACTTC. Its translation: CASSQEGDSSYEQYF.

The chain is built from TRBV6-1 and TRBJ2-7; 7 nucleotides match TRBD2. The CDR3 contains 14 residues. V lost 0 bases, J lost 4 bases, and 3 bases stayed unmatched. Germline-derived CDR1 and CDR2 are MNHNS and SASEGT. The CDR3, as DNA: TGTGCCAGCAGTGAAGCTATGGGGGGGTACGAGCAGTACTTC. Its translation is CASSEAMGGYEQYF.

The chain is built from TRBV5-6 and TRBJ2-4, with D possibly being TRBD2 (5 bases). The CDR3 is made up of 15 amino acids. In germline, CDR1 is SGHDT, CDR2 YYEEEE. The V end lost 2 bases, the J end lost 7 bases, and 16 bases lay between the germline ends. The CDR3 spells CASSFSGLVLNIQYF. In nucleotides, the CDR3 is TGTGCCAGCAGCTTTTCGGGGTTGGTGCTTAACATTCAGTACTTC.

J is TRBJ1-6 and V is TRBV7-6, with no clear D. This CDR3 comprises 13 residues. CDR1 is SGHVS and CDR2 is FNYEAQ in the germline V gene. The V and J ends lost 1 base and 9 bases respectively, with 7 bases between them. The CDR3 DNA is TGTGCCAGCAGCTTAGATTGGGTTTCACCCCTCCACTTT. This translates into CASSLDWVSPLHF.

Concerning this clone: Other DNA sequences from this sample encode an identical CDR3 as well. J is TRBJ2-7 and V is TRBV4-3; the D gene is possibly TRBD2 (6 bases). The CDR3 loop spans 15 amino acids. In germline, CDR1 is LGHNA, CDR2 YSLEER. Trimming stripped 0 bases from V and 3 bases from J, with 12 bases between. CDR3: CASSQDRVGSYEQYF. CDR3 bases: TGCGCCAGCAGCCAAGATCGCGTCGGGAGCTACGAGCAGTACTTC.

Points on this clone: At one end the junction does not follow the germline gene, possibly because of a read error. The chain uses TRBV7-7 and TRBJ2-7; 7 bases agree with TRBD1. The CDR3 covers 13 residues. Germline CDR1 and CDR2: SSHAT and FNYEAQ (reference sequence). CDR3 sequence (DNA): TGTGCTAGCAGCATCGACAGGGACTACGAGCAGTACTTC. Translation: CASSIDRDYEQYF.

This chain uses TRBV21-1 with TRBJ2-1; the D call in the table, TRBD2, was not verified against the DNA. TRBV21-1 is labeled a pseudogene. CDR3 length equals 13 residues. Written as DNA, the CDR3 is TGTGCCAGCAGCAAAGCGCTACTAGCGGAGCAGTTCTTC. Translating it yields CASSKALLAEQFF.

In its sample, this clone was seen once. This rearrangement joins TRBV27 to TRBJ2-3; D gene unclear. CDR1 is MNHEY and CDR2 is SMNVEV in the germline V gene (reference sequence). V shed 5 bases and J shed 11 bases, with 11 bases lying between them. CDR3 length: 11 amino acids. The CDR3 DNA is TGTGCCAGCAGTCCCGGACGGTTGCAGTATTTT. This translates into CASSPGRLQYF.

The sample holds one count of this clone. The V call is TRBV28, the J call TRBJ1-6; D gene ambiguous. V gave up 5 bases and J gave up 11 bases, with 16 bases separating them. Germline CDR1 reads MDHEN; CDR2 reads SYDVKM. CDR3 length: 14 residues. The CDR3 here is CASSLSAGLAPLHF. In DNA form, the CDR3 reads TGTGCCAGCAGTCTCTCGGCGGGTTTGGCACCCCTCCACTTT.

The chain uses TRBV28 and TRBJ1-1, with D perhaps TRBD1 (6 bases). The CDR3 totals 17 residues. With 4 bases removed from V and 0 bases from J, the gap between germline ends came to 18 bases. Germline-derived CDR1 and CDR2 are MDHEN and SYDVKM. CDR3 nucleotides: TGTGCCAGCAGTTCGAGCCCGGACAGACTTATGAACACTGAAGCTTTCTTT. This gives the protein CASSSSPDRLMNTEAFF.

The rearrangement joins TRBV4-3 to TRBJ1-1, with D hard to call. The V end lost 2 bases, the J end lost 4 bases, and 8 bases lay between the germline ends. The length of the CDR3 is 13 residues. Germline values: CDR1 LGHNA, CDR2 YSLEER. The CDR3 DNA reads TGCGCCAGCAGCCAAACGTCCGCCACTGAAGCTTTCTTT. Its translation is CASSQTSATEAFF.